Below are 2 T cell receptor beta chains sequenced from a single sample in a study of cytomegalovirus exposure and HLA in healthy donors. Data came from immunoSEQ multiplex PCR; TCRdb stores just in-frame clones and leaves some out. The data hold 100,000 or so clones, with approximately 95% observed a single time. The specimen sequenced was PBMCs. These TCRs come from a woman under 30 in good health and CMV-seronegative.

J is TRBJ2-4 and V is TRBV7-2, with a tentative D call TRBD1 (6 bases). CDR1 and CDR2 from the germline V gene are SGHTA and FQGNSA. The CDR3 has 14 residues. V was cut by 2 bases and J by 8 bases, with 13 bases left in between. In DNA form, the CDR3 reads TGTGCCAGCAGCTTACTTCTCCCAGGGGACATTCAGTACTTC. This codes for CASSLLLPGDIQYF.

The chain couples TRBV11-2 to TRBJ2-1; D call uncertain. Trimming pared 5 bases from V and 3 bases from J, leaving 11 bases between. The CDR3 is 14 amino acids. CDR1 is SGHAT and CDR2 is FQNNGV in the germline V gene. The CDR3 sequence: CASSLSTSYNEQFF. The CDR3 DNA follows: TGTGCCAGCAGCCTGAGTACGAGCTACAATGAGCAGTTCTTC. Full variable domain (missing parts from reference TRBV11-2 and TRBJ2-1): EAGVAQSPRYKIIEKRQSVAFWCNPISGHATLYWYQQILGQGPKLLIQFQNNGVVDDSQLPKDRFSAERLKGVDSTLKIQPAKLEDSAVYLCASSLSTSYNEQFFGPGTRLTVL.